The T cell receptor (beta chain) under discussion was sequenced for a study of shared clonotypes between healthy human individuals. Study-level points and caveats: Tissue TCR repertoires likely differ from these blood-only repertoires. Among non-shared clonotypes, generation probabilities were lower than among those shared by all four donors.

The method was immunoSEQ multiplex PCR; TCRdb's version includes in-frame clones alone and lacks a portion of them. The profile shows about 380,000 clones, 96% of them singletons. Concerning this clone itself: What it recognizes is unknown.

Sequencing used memory CD8+ T cells sorted from blood. Subset denoted: CD45RO+ cells pooled with CCR7-negative TemRA cells. The TCR comes from a man aged 30 to 45 in good health.

CDR3: CASRLGGGELFF. Here the CDR3 DNA reads TGTGCCAGCAGACTAGGGGGCGGGGAGCTGTTTTTT. The J gene is TRBJ2-2, the V gene TRBV11-2, with TRBD1 as a possible D gene (6 bases). Trimming took off 6 bases at V and 7 bases at J, with 9 bases between the two ends. The CDR3 length is 12 residues. Germline assignment: CDR1 SGHAT and CDR2 FQNNGV.